The T cell receptor (beta chain) under discussion was sequenced for a study of shared clonotypes between healthy human individuals. Study-level background: Aged between 18 and 49, the donors were a couple of women and three men.

The CDR3 sequence is 13 residues long. Trimming stripped 2 bases from V and 6 bases from J, with 12 bases between. Germline V lookup: CDR1 SGHRS, CDR2 YFSETQ. Details on this clone: Its antigen is unknown.

Investigators divided CD4+ cells into CD45RA+ naive and CD45RA-negative memory subsets. TCRdb's copy holds only in-frame clones and misses some; the assay was immunoSEQ multiplex PCR. Found here are roughly 2 million clones, roughly 96% of them singletons; the top ten hold more than 0.1%. Whole-study results and caveats: The study's rarefaction showed incomplete sorted-subset sequencing despite large depth.

Sequencing was carried out using naive CD4+ T cells sorted from blood. Subset defined: CD45RA+ positively selected. The gene calls are TRBV5-1 and TRBJ2-7; D is perhaps TRBD1 (5 bases). This TCR derives from a man aged 18 to 30 in good health. CDR3: CASSFDSRGEQYF. The DNA of the CDR3 is TGCGCCAGCAGCTTTGACAGCCGTGGCGAGCAGTACTTC.